These T cell receptor beta chains were read from a single sample in a study of Graves' ophthalmopathy and Graves' hyperthyroidism. A single record per CDR3 protein comes from TCRdb applying MiXCR to the multiplex PCR reads. The table includes approximately 1.2 million distinct CDR3 sequences, 36% detected once. Sequences were obtained from peripheral blood or thyroid tissue (not recorded which). The receptors come from an adult man with Graves' hyperthyroidism. CDR3s include the opening cysteine and the closing phenylalanine or tryptophan. The D gene is left open where the match is weak. Where a row states a size, it is once, few, many or the class of an expanded clone; other rows omit it.

V gene	J gene	CDR3 length	clone size	D gene	CDR3 protein	CDR3 DNA
TRBV12-3/TRBV12-4	TRBJ1-5	14	NA	TRBD1	CASIRDRYNQPQHF	TGTGCCAGCATTCGGGACAGGTACAATCAGCCCCAGCATTTT
TRBV4-1	TRBJ1-1	15	many	NA	CASSQIAGSVNQAFF	TGCGCCAGCAGCCAAATAGCGGGCAGCGTAAACCAAGCTTTCTTT
TRBV5-1	TRBJ2-5	16	many	NA	CASSLGTARIQETQYF	TGCGCCAGCAGCCTCGGGACCGCCCGTATCCAAGAGACCCAGTACTTC
TRBV20-1	TRBJ2-5	15	NA	TRBD1	CSAATGQGILETQYF	TGCAGTGCTGCTACGGGACAGGGAATTTTGGAGACCCAGTACTTC
TRBV7-2	TRBJ2-7	13	many	TRBD2	CASSGRGGWEQYF	TGTGCCAGCAGCGGACGGGGGGGCTGGGAGCAGTACTTC
TRBV7-3	TRBJ2-5	16	NA	TRBD2	CASSLDRRGGPETQYF	TGTGCCAGCAGCTTAGATCGGCGGGGGGGCCCGGAGACCCAGTACTTC
TRBV20-1	TRBJ1-4	14	NA	TRBD1	CSATDREFNEKLFF	TGCAGTGCCACCGACAGGGAGTTTAATGAAAAACTGTTTTTT
TRBV19	TRBJ1-4	15	NA	NA	CASSTAGALREKLFF	TGTGCCAGTAGTACCGCGGGGGCCTTGAGGGAAAAACTGTTTTTT
TRBV5-5	TRBJ1-4	16	few	TRBD1	CASSSDRDRFNEKLFF	TGTGCCAGCAGCTCGGACCGGGACAGATTTAATGAAAAACTGTTTTTT
TRBV19	TRBJ1-1	13	few	NA	CASSIADGSEAFF	TGTGCCAGTAGTATAGCGGACGGCTCTGAAGCTTTCTTT